This T cell receptor (beta chain) was observed in a study of T cell responses to AZD1222 COVID-19 vaccine (dated by TCRdb to the early 2020s). General notes on the study: A total of approximately 240 trial participants underwent TCR sequencing, of whom some 210 received two doses of AZD1222 and about 25 received two doses of the MenACWY control vaccine. Trial participants were enrolled into age subgroups of 18-55, 56-69 and 70-plus years, which contained approximately 150, 28 and 58 TCR-sequenced participants, respectively.

Study-level results and caveats: Because no day 14 peak-response samples were available, repertoires were characterized only after the peak T cell response. Most participants were white British and females outnumbered males, and the authors suggested that clonal diversity may have been underestimated. Epitopes outside the regions mutated in the B.1.351 and B.1.1.7 variants were reportedly recognized by nearly half of the unique spike-specific TCRs. The 56-69-year group was small, and its depth increase did not reach significance, likely because of low power. After two AZD1222 doses, both the breadth and the depth of spike-specific TCRs were significantly higher than at day 0 and than in MenACWY recipients. Conclusions about previously exposed vaccinees were limited because only six AZD1222 recipients were SARS-CoV-2 seropositive at baseline. The whole spike protein was spanned by vaccine-associated CD4 TCRs, and dominant responses were seen in regions 160-218 and 743-854.

The CDR3 regions of human TCRbeta chains were analyzed by immunosequencing. On the study's bioinformatics: TCRs in the repertoires were matched against a reference library of SARS-CoV-2-specific TCRs that had been generated with the MIRA antigen-specificity platform. Breadth was defined as the fraction of unique TCRs that were SARS-CoV-2-associated. Depth was defined as the fraction of total T cells that were SARS-CoV-2-associated. Each spike-specific TCR was assigned to its reactive spike region and to a CD4 or CD8 class using the MIRA data. Log10-transformed breadth and depth values were compared by one-way ANOVA with Sidak's multiple comparisons tests. TCRdb's version of the immuneACCESS table is confined to in-frame rearrangements and falls short of the full clone set. An unresolved V gene accounts for under half of the shortfall where checked; the remainder is of unknown origin. The D gene and trimming were derived from the DNA, and the V and J assignments and clone size from that table. The sample includes about 47,000 clones, with about four fifths observed a single time. The ten largest clones take up 20% to 25% of the sample.

Sample time point, as interpreted from the label and publication: about 28 days (+/-7) after the second vaccine dose. The sample's treatment or condition label, decoded: meningococcal conjugate vaccine given as trial control. Vaccinee samples were obtained from the UK trials COV001 and COV002, which included a single-blind randomized controlled phase 2/3 trial of AZD1222 (ChAdOx1 nCoV-19) in healthy adults. For TCRbeta chain sequencing, PBMC samples were collected from trial participants at day 0 and at day 28 after the second dose. Comments on this clone: It lacks a known antigen. No base quality values were provided; no much bigger clone lies one nucleotide off.

V is trimmed back by 5 bases and J by 2 bases, and the junction contains 7 bases that no gene match accounts for. The cysteine opens and the phenylalanine closes a CDR3 of 15 amino acids. Only the CDR3 part of the read is kept: 45 bases, read in frame from the first base. As encoded in the germline V gene, CDR1 is SGHRS while CDR2 is YFSETQ. Here the sequenced sample was peripheral blood, taken 28 days after the second dose of the MenACWY control vaccine. This TCR came from an adult who received the MenACWY meningococcal vaccine as a control. Recombination connected TRBV5-1 to TRBJ2-1; 7 bases in between match TRBD1. The CDR3: CASSYLTGPYNEQFF. The DNA sequence reads TGCGCCAGCAGTTATCTGACAGGGCCCTACAATGAGCAGTTCTTC.